This paragraph reports one T cell receptor beta chain. Its matching antigen is unknown. This CDR3 contains 15 residues. Germline loops: CDR1 MGHRA, CDR2 YSYEKL. The V end was cut by 1 base, the J end by 5 bases, with 15 bases between. Naive-designated CD8 cells lacked CD45RO, were positively enriched for CCR7, and omitted terminally differentiated effector memory CD45RA+ cells. The data originate from a study of shared clonotypes between healthy human individuals. Overall study findings and caveats: Generally, naive subsets (rather than memory subsets) showed larger estimated richness. How much donors shared clonotypes was expected to be affected by sequencing depth.

Generated by immunoSEQ multiplex PCR, the TCRdb table keeps only in-frame clones and is missing some. The data show about 2.1 million clones, around 95% seen once. This TCR was sampled from a man between 18 and 35 years old in good health. Some clones in this sample may be carry-over from other donors' samples. Sequencing used naive CD8+ T cells from PBMCs. This chain uses TRBV4-1 with TRBJ2-7; D not resolved. CDR3 DNA: TGCGCCAGCAGCCAAGGGTTTCCGGGTCGGGACGAGCAGTACTTC. Amino acids: CASSQGFPGRDEQYF.